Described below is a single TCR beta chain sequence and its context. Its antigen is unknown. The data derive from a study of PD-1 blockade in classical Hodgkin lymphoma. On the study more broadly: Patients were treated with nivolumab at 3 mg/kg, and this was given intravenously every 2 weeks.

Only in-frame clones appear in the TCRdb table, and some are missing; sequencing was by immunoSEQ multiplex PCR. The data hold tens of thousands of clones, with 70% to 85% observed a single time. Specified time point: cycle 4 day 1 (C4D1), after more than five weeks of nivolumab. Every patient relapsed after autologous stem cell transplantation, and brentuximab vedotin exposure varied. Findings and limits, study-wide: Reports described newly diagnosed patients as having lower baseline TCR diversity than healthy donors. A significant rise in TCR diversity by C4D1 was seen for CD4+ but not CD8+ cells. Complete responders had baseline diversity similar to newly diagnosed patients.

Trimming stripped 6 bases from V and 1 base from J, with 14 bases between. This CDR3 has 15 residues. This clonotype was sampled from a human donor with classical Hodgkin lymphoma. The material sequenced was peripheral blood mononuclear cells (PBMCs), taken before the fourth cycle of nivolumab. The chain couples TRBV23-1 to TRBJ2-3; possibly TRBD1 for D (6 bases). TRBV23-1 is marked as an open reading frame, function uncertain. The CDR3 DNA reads TGCGCCAGCAGAGACAGGCAGACCCGCACAGATACGCAGTATTTT. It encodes CASRDRQTRTDTQYF.